The TCR beta chain under discussion was sequenced for a study of neurological immune-mediated disorders (dated by TCRdb to about 2019). For the wider study: Peripheral blood TCR-beta repertoires from patients with HTLV-I-associated myelopathy (HAM/TSP), patients with multiple sclerosis, and healthy controls were compared in the study using UMI-based sequencing. The cohort included around 70 subjects: approximately 14 with HAM/TSP, about 34 with multiple sclerosis, and approximately 20 healthy controls. The roughly 99 TCR-beta libraries covered PBMC samples along with longitudinal samples, technical triplicates, and paired sorted CD4+ and CD8+ T-cell subsets.

cDNA synthesis used template-switch 5'RACE with a primer carrying a 10-nucleotide random unique molecular identifier tagging each TCR transcript. Over 170 million TCR-beta sequences, covering 15-18 subjects, were produced in each sequencing run. The RNeasy kit was used for extraction of total RNA. The KAPA Real-time Library Amplification kit was used to amplify TCR-beta VDJ regions with primers targeting the TCR constant region and the 5'RACE anchor. A first PCR added sample indexes and Illumina adaptors, and a second PCR then raised library yield. After Ampure bead purification, the roughly 650 bp TCR product was size-selected on a 2% E-gel SizeSelection system. Before pooling, libraries had their quality checked on a Bioanalyzer, their concentration measured with Qubit, and their quantity determined with the Kapa Library Quantification kit. Paired-end 2 x 150 bp sequencing of the libraries was performed on an Illumina HiSeq 2500. To increase sequence diversity, about 25-31% phiX was spiked into each library pool. Per the original workflow: Quality-filtered reads were processed with the UMI-based MiGEC pipeline, and over 75% of raw TCR sequences were removed by the MiGEC pipeline during error correction. VDJ genes were aligned to IMGT germline references, and clonotypes were defined by unique CDR3 amino acid sequence plus V-J genes. Clonal expansion, Shannon diversity and CDR3 relatedness were evaluated with VDJtools (CalcPairwiseDistances, ClusterSamples), while phylogenetic trees were built in CLCbio workbench. Clones with at least 8 unique UMIs were defined as expanded, with this threshold being based on coefficient-of-variation modelling across technical triplicates. The raw public reads went through TCRdb reprocessing: fastp at Q25, MiXCR clone calling, in-frame beta chains kept. Under each unique CDR3 protein, matching rows form one entry showing the most common genes and DNA. TCRdb assigned the V and J calls; the authors' analysis was not used. The sample table records roughly 80,000 distinct CDR3 sequences; around 10% of these occur just once. About 1.8% of the sample rests with the top ten.

Study-wide findings and limitations: TCR clonal expansion was highest in HAM/TSP patients and lowest in MS patients, with MS patients falling below even healthy controls. No identical CDR3 amino acid sequences were found to be shared among expanded clones across subjects, suggesting that TCR-beta repertoires were private in all groups.

Healthy controls were blood bank volunteers in Maryland, USA. Libraries from unsorted PBMCs were made from 2 million PBMCs kept in RNAlater at -80 degrees C until RNA extraction. PBMCs were separated from peripheral blood using Ficoll-Hypaque density gradient centrifugation and then cryopreserved in liquid nitrogen. V gives up 3 bases and J gives up 5 bases, and the segment between their germline ends measures 8 bases. From the germline V gene (reference sequence), CDR1 is DFQATT and CDR2 is SNEGSKA. The CDR3 covers 12 residues, taking in both the cysteine and the phenylalanine. Just the 36-base CDR3 DNA is kept, in frame starting at base 1. This clonotype has ten or more counts. The antigen it binds to is not known. No much larger clonotype is one base removed from it; base qualities were not supplied.

The sequence joins TRBV20-1 to TRBJ2-1; the D region may be TRBD1 or TRBD2, each matching 5 bases equally. The sequence was obtained from a man aged 35 to 55 in good health. Sample: PBMCs. The CDR3 protein sequence reads: CSASRGDNEQFF. The DNA is as follows: TGCAGTGCTAGTCGAGGGGACAATGAGCAGTTCTTC.